One sample yielded the 22 T cell receptor beta chains listed below, sequenced in a study of cytomegalovirus exposure and HLA in healthy donors. The PCR employed 60 Vbeta primers together with 13 Jbeta primers. Profiling relied on immunoSEQ multiplex PCR, and the TCRdb table lists in-frame clones only, not all of them. The profile covers roughly 67,000 clones, with about 80% appearing a single time and approximately 7.6% taken by the ten largest. The sample consisted of PBMCs. The receptors here all came from a man in his sixties in good health and CMV-seropositive.

This chain uses TRBV9 with TRBJ1-5; possible D gene TRBD1, 6 bases. V dropped 0 bases and J dropped 4 bases, with 8 bases sitting between them. The CDR3 consists of 14 residues. Per the germline V gene, CDR1 is SGDLS and CDR2 is YYNGEE. CDR3 coding DNA: TGTGCCAGCAGCGTAGGGGACACAAATCAGCCCCAGCATTTT. It specifies CASSVGDTNQPQHF.

The J gene is TRBJ1-1, the V gene TRBV6-5; TRBD1 aligns across 9 bases. This CDR3 has 15 residues. CDR1 is MNHEY, CDR2 SVGAGI, per germline. The V and J ends lost 5 bases and 2 bases, in that order; junction bases with no gene match: 6. The CDR3 region is CASSALGQGNTEAFF. The DNA for the CDR3 is TGTGCCAGCAGTGCCTTGGGACAGGGTAACACTGAAGCTTTCTTT.

This clone appeared once. V usage is TRBV11-2 and J usage is TRBJ2-1; TRBD2 aligns across 10 bases. The CDR3 spans 18 residues. The V segment lost 1 base and the J segment 2 bases; nucleotides outside the gene matches: 8. The V gene's germline CDR1 is SGHAT and CDR2 FQNNGV. CDR3 coding DNA: TGTGCCAGCAGCTTAGGAAATCTAGCGGGAGTAGCCTACAATGAGCAGTTCTTC. This sequence encodes CASSLGNLAGVAYNEQFF. Based on the CDR3 plus reference TRBV11-2 and TRBJ2-1, the full variable domain is EAGVAQSPRYKIIEKRQSVAFWCNPISGHATLYWYQQILGQGPKLLIQFQNNGVVDDSQLPKDRFSAERLKGVDSTLKIQPAKLEDSAVYLCASSLGNLAGVAYNEQFFGPGTRLTVL.

This clone was picked up a small number of times. The chain couples TRBV2 to TRBJ2-1; the match to TRBD1 covers 8 bases. Germline CDR1 SNHLY, CDR2 FYNNEI. J gave up 1 base and V 2 bases, and 1 base lay outside the gene matches. CDR3 size: 15 residues. Here the CDR3 reads CASSERDRSYNEQFF. DNA for the CDR3: TGTGCCAGCAGTGAACGGGACAGGTCCTACAATGAGCAGTTCTTC.

About this clone: An end of the junction differs from the germline gene, which may be a read error. The genes are TRBV6-1 and TRBJ1-2, with TRBD1 matching over 10 bases. Germline CDR1 MNHNS, CDR2 SASEGT. This CDR3 comprises 15 residues. CDR3 protein: CASNEGTGAMDGYTF. The CDR3 DNA is TGTGCCAGCAATGAAGGGACAGGGGCAATGGATGGCTACACCTTC.

This clone was observed once. The rearrangement uses TRBV6-5 and TRBJ1-2, with D uncertain. The CDR3 sequence is 15 residues long. CDR1 and CDR2 (germline): MNHEY, SVGAGI. V was clipped by 5 bases and J by 6 bases, with 19 bases between them. Here the CDR3 DNA reads TGTGCCAGCAGTCCCCGGGTATTACCTAGGAATGGCTACACCTTC. Translation gives CASSPRVLPRNGYTF.

The V gene is TRBV2, the J gene TRBJ1-6, with TRBD1 identical over 7 bases. The V gene's germline CDR1 is SNHLY and CDR2 FYNNEI. This CDR3 contains 14 residues. V trimming: 3 bases; J trimming: 7 bases; junction bases outside the gene matches: 3. CDR3 nucleotides: TGTGCCAGCAGTGAGCAGGGGGAAAATTCACCCCTCCACTTT. This gives the protein CASSEQGENSPLHF.

This clone was seen only once. The chain couples TRBV4-2 to TRBJ2-2, with 8 bases lining up with TRBD2. The trim removed 4 bases at V and 5 bases at J, leaving 15 bases unmatched. Germline V gene sequence: CDR1 LGHNA, CDR2 YNFKEQ. This CDR3 spans 18 amino acids. CDR3 sequence: CASSPAAPGGLKTGELFF. As DNA, the CDR3 is TGTGCCAGCAGCCCCGCCGCCCCGGGGGGGCTAAAAACCGGGGAGCTGTTTTTT.

Notes on this clone: At one end the junction does not follow the germline gene, possibly because of a read error. The V gene is TRBV7-9, the J gene TRBJ1-2; a weak D match, TRBD1 (6 bases). This CDR3 contains 11 residues. Germline V lookup: CDR1 SEHNR, CDR2 FQNEAQ (reference sequence). CDR3 residues: CASSSGGQPGF. The CDR3 bases are TGTGCCAGCAGCTCGGGGGGACAACCAGGTTTC.

V is TRBV5-1 and J is TRBJ2-3; TRBD2 matches 9 bases. This CDR3 has 15 amino acids. With V trimmed by 5 bases and J by 1 base, 5 bases remained unmatched. CDR1 SGHRS and CDR2 YFSETQ come from the germline V gene. The CDR3 protein is CASRRLAVGTDTQYF. CDR3 nucleotide sequence: TGCGCCAGCAGGAGACTAGCGGTGGGCACAGATACGCAGTATTTT.

V gene TRBV6-5 combines with J gene TRBJ1-5; 10 bases align to TRBD1. The CDR3 consists of 15 residues. V gave up 2 bases and J gave up 6 bases; unmatched junction bases: 4. Germline values: CDR1 MNHEY, CDR2 SVGAGI. The CDR3 bases are TGTGCCAGCAGTTACCGACAGGGGGCAGGTCAGCCCCAGCATTTT. Translated, it gives CASSYRQGAGQPQHF.

This rearrangement joins TRBV5-1 to TRBJ2-5; 11 nucleotides align to TRBD2. With 0 bases clipped from V and 7 bases from J, the junction kept 2 bases outside the gene matches. The CDR3 spans 14 residues. CDR1 and CDR2 (germline): SGHRS, YFSETQ. This CDR3 reads CASSLETSGRTQYF. Written as DNA, the CDR3 is TGCGCCAGCAGCTTGGAAACTAGCGGGAGGACCCAGTACTTC.

Of note for this clone: Distinct nucleotide sequences in the sample also encode this CDR3. The chain links TRBV4-1 to TRBJ1-4, with D possibly TRBD1 on 5 matching bases. Germline CDR1 and CDR2: MGHRA and YSYEKL. V lost 6 bases to trimming and J lost 6 bases, with 20 bases between them. This CDR3 has 16 amino acids. This chain's CDR3 is CASSLDAGGGYEKLFF. As DNA, the CDR3 is TGCGCCAGCAGTCTCGATGCTGGGGGAGGATATGAAAAACTGTTTTTT.

The CDR3 DNA is TGTGCCAGCAGCTTAAGTGTGCGGGGGGCGTCTCGCTCCTACGAGCAGTACTTC. Translating it yields CASSLSVRGASRSYEQYF. The chain employs TRBV11-3 and TRBJ2-7; the match to TRBD2 covers 8 bases. The junction had 12 bases not matched to a gene; V was cut back by 2 bases and J by 0 bases. This CDR3 has 18 residues. Germline-derived CDR1 and CDR2 are SGHNT and YENEEA.

The V call is TRBV2, the J call TRBJ2-7, with D possibly matching TRBD1 (6 bases). The V and J ends lost 7 bases and 5 bases respectively, with 15 bases between them. Germline V CDR1 and CDR2: SNHLY, FYNNEI. The CDR3 contains 13 residues. The CDR3 region has the DNA TGTGCCAGCAACCTCCAGGGGATCCACGAGCAGTACTTC. It is translated as CASNLQGIHEQYF.

V is TRBV4-1 and J is TRBJ2-1; a weak D match, TRBD2 (6 bases). This CDR3 is 17 amino acids long. Trimming stripped 4 bases from V and 7 bases from J, with 23 bases between. Germline CDR1 and CDR2: MGHRA and YSYEKL. The CDR3 DNA sequence: TGCGCCAGCAGCCCTCATGGGGGACTCCCCGGCGGGAATGAGCAGTTCTTC. This codes for CASSPHGGLPGGNEQFF.

This clone was detected only once. The chain links TRBV11-3 to TRBJ2-1, with 8 bases identical to TRBD2. The CDR3 totals 18 residues. CDR1 and CDR2 from the germline V gene are SGHNT and YENEEA. The junction had 14 bases not matched to a gene; V was cut back by 1 base and J by 6 bases. Here the CDR3 reads CASSLGWAGTRVGNEQFF. The CDR3 DNA reads TGTGCCAGCAGCTTAGGTTGGGCCGGGACTAGAGTCGGCAATGAGCAGTTCTTC. Supplemented by reference TRBV11-3 and TRBJ2-1, the full variable domain reads EAGVVQSPRYKIIEKKQPVAFWCNPISGHNTLYWYLQNLGQGPELLIRYENEEAVDDSQLPKDRFSAERLKGVDSTLKIQPAELGDSAVYLCASSLGWAGTRVGNEQFFGPGTRLTVL.

The chain joins TRBV6-1 to TRBJ2-5, with TRBD2 as a possible D gene (6 bases). CDR1 and CDR2 from the germline V gene are MNHNS and SASEGT. CDR3 length: 15 amino acids. The V end lost 3 bases, the J end lost 1 base, and 12 bases lay between the germline ends. This CDR3 is CASSDLAGPQETQYF. DNA for the CDR3: TGTGCCAGCAGTGATCTGGCGGGGCCCCAAGAGACCCAGTACTTC.

The rearrangement links TRBV7-9 to TRBJ1-6, with 10 bases lining up with TRBD1. The CDR3 has 14 residues. The V segment lost 11 bases and the J segment 10 bases; nucleotides outside the gene matches: 11. Germline V lookup: CDR1 SEHNR, CDR2 FQNEAQ (reference sequence). The CDR3 DNA reads as TGTGCCGGGGACAGGGGTCCTTCTGGCTCACCCCTCCACTTT. As protein: CAGDRGPSGSPLHF.

V is TRBV29-1 and J is TRBJ1-1; D gene uncertain. V was trimmed by 0 bases and J by 10 bases, leaving 12 bases between them. The CDR3 runs 12 residues. Germline V CDR1 and CDR2: SQVTM, ANQGSEA. The CDR3 is CSVEEEAVRAFF. CDR3 nucleotides: TGCAGCGTTGAAGAAGAGGCGGTTCGAGCTTTCTTT.

This chain links TRBV6-6 with TRBJ1-2; D not resolved. V was clipped by 2 bases and J by 6 bases, with 13 bases between them. Germline CDR1 and CDR2: MNHNY and SVGAGI (reference sequence). This CDR3 region has 14 residues. The CDR3 bases are TGTGCCAGCAGTTACACACAGTACGGGAATGGCTACACCTTC. It translates to CASSYTQYGNGYTF.

This clone showed up just a few times. The J gene is TRBJ1-2, the V gene TRBV7-9; no reliable D call. CDR3 length: 15 amino acids. V lost 1 base and J 4 bases, leaving 13 bases between the germline ends. The V gene's germline CDR1 is SEHNR and CDR2 FQNEAQ (reference sequence). The CDR3 spells CASSLGVGQAYGYTF. The CDR3 region has the DNA TGTGCCAGCAGCTTAGGAGTAGGTCAGGCCTATGGCTACACCTTC.